These T cell receptor beta chains were read from a single sample in a study of blood T cell repertoires in COVID-19. Here immunoSEQ multiplex PCR was the method, and the copy in TCRdb shows in-frame clones only, minus some. The sample consists of a few hundred thousand clones, 65% to 90% of them appearing once. The sample was PBMCs or T cells enriched from blood (not recorded which). These receptors came from a man aged 35 to 55 who had recovered from COVID-19. The CDR3 runs from the conserved cysteine through the conserved F or W. Each record gives: clone size, J gene, D gene, CDR3 length, V gene, CDR3 protein, CDR3 DNA. The D gene is left open where the match is weak. Clone size is given for some rows only: seen once, a few or many times, or a class if the clone is expanded.

clone_size: few; j_call: TRBJ2-2; d_call: TRBD2; cdr3_length: 16; v_call: TRBV5-5; cdr3_aa: CASSLRLAKNTGELFF; cdr3_nt: TGTGCCAGCAGCCTCCGACTAGCGAAAAACACCGGGGAGCTGTTTTTT
clone_size: .; j_call: TRBJ2-1; d_call: TRBD2; cdr3_length: 14; v_call: TRBV18; cdr3_aa: CASRTSGDYNEQFF; cdr3_nt: TGTGCCAGCCGGACTAGCGGAGACTACAATGAGCAGTTCTTC
clone_size: .; j_call: TRBJ2-7; d_call: TRBD1; cdr3_length: 13; v_call: TRBV3-1/TRBV3-2; cdr3_aa: CASSLGTGDEQYF; cdr3_nt: TGTGCCAGCAGCCTGGGGACAGGGGACGAGCAGTACTTC
clone_size: .; j_call: TRBJ2-3; d_call: .; cdr3_length: 14; v_call: TRBV15; cdr3_aa: CATSRGGSFDTQYF; cdr3_nt: TGTGCCACCAGCAGAGGAGGTAGCTTCGATACGCAGTATTTT
clone_size: .; j_call: TRBJ1-5; d_call: .; cdr3_length: 17; v_call: TRBV7-6; cdr3_aa: CASSLEGTVDSNQPQHF; cdr3_nt: TGTGCCAGCAGCTTAGAAGGAACAGTCGATAGCAATCAGCCCCAGCATTTT
clone_size: once; j_call: TRBJ2-1; d_call: .; cdr3_length: 13; v_call: TRBV2; cdr3_aa: CASSVLTGVEQFF; cdr3_nt: TGTGCCAGCAGTGTGTTAACGGGGGTTGAGCAGTTCTTC
clone_size: .; j_call: TRBJ1-6; d_call: .; cdr3_length: 17; v_call: TRBV18; cdr3_aa: CASSPPNPSSYNSPLHF; cdr3_nt: TGTGCCAGCTCACCCCCTAACCCAAGCTCCTATAATTCACCCCTCCACTTT
clone_size: .; j_call: TRBJ1-2; d_call: TRBD1; cdr3_length: 13; v_call: TRBV5-1; cdr3_aa: CASSKDRGNGYTF; cdr3_nt: TGCGCCAGCAGCAAGGACAGGGGGAATGGCTACACCTTC
clone_size: .; j_call: TRBJ2-5; d_call: .; cdr3_length: 12; v_call: TRBV18; cdr3_aa: CASSPTAGTQYF; cdr3_nt: TGTGCCAGCTCGCCGACAGCCGGGACCCAGTACTTC
clone_size: few; j_call: TRBJ2-7; d_call: .; cdr3_length: 15; v_call: TRBV11-2; cdr3_aa: CASSLISGRFYEQYF; cdr3_nt: TGTGCCAGCAGCTTAATATCGGGAAGATTCTACGAGCAGTACTTC
clone_size: .; j_call: TRBJ2-7; d_call: .; cdr3_length: 14; v_call: TRBV6-1; cdr3_aa: CASSENRVSYEQYF; cdr3_nt: TGTGCCAGCAGTGAAAACAGGGTCTCCTACGAGCAGTACTTC
clone_size: .; j_call: TRBJ1-2; d_call: TRBD1; cdr3_length: 14; v_call: TRBV5-4; cdr3_aa: CASSGDRGPYGYTF; cdr3_nt: TGTGCCAGCAGCGGGGACAGGGGACCCTATGGCTACACCTTC
clone_size: few; j_call: TRBJ1-4; d_call: .; cdr3_length: 15; v_call: TRBV27; cdr3_aa: CASSSTNREIEKLFF; cdr3_nt: TGTGCCAGCAGTTCAACCAACAGGGAGATTGAAAAACTGTTTTTT
clone_size: .; j_call: TRBJ1-5; d_call: TRBD1; cdr3_length: 16; v_call: TRBV27; cdr3_aa: CASSLGTGVSNQPQHF; cdr3_nt: TGTGCCAGCAGTTTAGGGACAGGGGTGAGCAATCAGCCCCAGCATTTT
clone_size: .; j_call: TRBJ1-1; d_call: .; cdr3_length: 14; v_call: TRBV10-3; cdr3_aa: CAISEYEGTIEAFF; cdr3_nt: TGTGCCATCAGTGAGTATGAGGGCACGATTGAAGCTTTCTTT
clone_size: .; j_call: TRBJ1-2; d_call: .; cdr3_length: 12; v_call: TRBV6-1; cdr3_aa: CASSDRGYGYTF; cdr3_nt: TGTGCCAGCAGTGATAGGGGATATGGCTACACCTTC
clone_size: .; j_call: TRBJ2-7; d_call: .; cdr3_length: 16; v_call: TRBV7-9; cdr3_aa: CASTLSWASGYYEQYF; cdr3_nt: TGTGCCAGCACCCTTAGTTGGGCCAGTGGGTACTACGAGCAGTACTTC
clone_size: .; j_call: TRBJ1-4; d_call: .; cdr3_length: 17; v_call: TRBV19; cdr3_aa: CASSIRVGGRSNEKLFF; cdr3_nt: TGTGCCAGTAGCATTAGGGTGGGAGGTCGGAGTAATGAAAAACTGTTTTTT
clone_size: .; j_call: TRBJ2-1; d_call: TRBD2; cdr3_length: 14; v_call: TRBV9; cdr3_aa: CASSPRTSYNEQFF; cdr3_nt: TGTGCCAGCAGCCCGCGGACTAGCTACAATGAGCAGTTCTTC
clone_size: .; j_call: TRBJ2-1; d_call: .; cdr3_length: 13; v_call: TRBV5-4; cdr3_aa: CASSLEVPQGQFF; cdr3_nt: TGTGCCAGCAGCTTGGAAGTCCCTCAGGGGCAGTTCTTC
clone_size: .; j_call: TRBJ1-6; d_call: TRBD1; cdr3_length: 14; v_call: TRBV27; cdr3_aa: CASSFRETGSPLHF; cdr3_nt: TGTGCCAGCAGTTTCCGCGAGACAGGGAGCCCCCTCCACTTT
clone_size: once; j_call: TRBJ1-2; d_call: .; cdr3_length: 15; v_call: TRBV7-9; cdr3_aa: CASSTHARGYYGYTF; cdr3_nt: TGTGCCAGCAGCACCCACGCCAGGGGATACTATGGCTACACCTTC
clone_size: .; j_call: TRBJ1-1; d_call: .; cdr3_length: 15; v_call: TRBV28; cdr3_aa: CASSSRIVGGTEAFF; cdr3_nt: TGTGCCAGCAGTTCCCGTATAGTGGGGGGTACTGAAGCTTTCTTT
clone_size: once; j_call: TRBJ1-5; d_call: .; cdr3_length: 13; v_call: TRBV13; cdr3_aa: CASSLGRVSPQHF; cdr3_nt: TGTGCCAGCAGCTTAGGCCGGGTGTCGCCCCAGCATTTT
clone_size: .; j_call: TRBJ2-3; d_call: TRBD1; cdr3_length: 15; v_call: TRBV5-4; cdr3_aa: CASSSKTGGADTQYF; cdr3_nt: TGTGCCAGCAGCTCCAAGACAGGGGGAGCAGATACGCAGTATTTT
clone_size: .; j_call: TRBJ2-2; d_call: .; cdr3_length: 15; v_call: TRBV18; cdr3_aa: CASSRRDTQTGELFF; cdr3_nt: TGTGCCAGCTCACGAAGGGACACTCAGACCGGGGAGCTGTTTTTT
clone_size: .; j_call: TRBJ2-1; d_call: TRBD2; cdr3_length: 15; v_call: TRBV6-2/TRBV6-3; cdr3_aa: CASSQKTSGGHQQFF; cdr3_nt: TGTGCCAGCAGTCAAAAGACTAGCGGGGGTCATCAGCAGTTCTTC
clone_size: .; j_call: TRBJ1-1; d_call: TRBD1; cdr3_length: 16; v_call: TRBV7-9; cdr3_aa: CASSLPRDRGSTEAFF; cdr3_nt: TGTGCCAGCAGCTTACCCCGGGACAGGGGATCCACTGAAGCTTTCTTT
clone_size: .; j_call: TRBJ2-3; d_call: TRBD2; cdr3_length: 17; v_call: TRBV16; cdr3_aa: CASSQWTSGRVTDTQYF; cdr3_nt: TGTGCCAGCAGCCAATGGACTAGCGGGAGGGTTACAGATACGCAGTATTTT
clone_size: .; j_call: TRBJ2-7; d_call: TRBD1; cdr3_length: 14; v_call: TRBV5-8; cdr3_aa: CASSIGQGFSEQYF; cdr3_nt: TGTGCCAGCAGCATAGGACAGGGCTTTAGCGAGCAGTACTTC
clone_size: .; j_call: TRBJ2-7; d_call: TRBD2; cdr3_length: 16; v_call: TRBV7-2; cdr3_aa: CASSLDSGVLPYEQYF; cdr3_nt: TGTGCCAGCAGCTTAGATAGCGGGGTGCTCCCCTACGAGCAGTACTTC
clone_size: .; j_call: TRBJ2-3; d_call: TRBD1; cdr3_length: 14; v_call: TRBV7-9; cdr3_aa: CAGVGDRGTDTQYF; cdr3_nt: TGTGCCGGCGTCGGGGACAGGGGCACAGATACGCAGTATTTT
clone_size: .; j_call: TRBJ2-1; d_call: .; cdr3_length: 15; v_call: TRBV28; cdr3_aa: CASREDAGRRDGQFF; cdr3_nt: TGTGCCAGCAGAGAGGACGCGGGCCGTAGGGATGGGCAGTTCTTC
clone_size: .; j_call: TRBJ1-1; d_call: .; cdr3_length: 16; v_call: TRBV6-5; cdr3_aa: CASSYRAGGGFTEAFF; cdr3_nt: TGTGCCAGCAGTTACCGGGCTGGCGGGGGCTTCACTGAAGCTTTCTTT
clone_size: .; j_call: TRBJ2-3; d_call: .; cdr3_length: 13; v_call: TRBV3-1/TRBV3-2; cdr3_aa: CASSQDGANTQYF; cdr3_nt: TGTGCCAGCAGCCAAGATGGGGCCAATACGCAGTATTTT
clone_size: few; j_call: TRBJ2-5; d_call: TRBD2; cdr3_length: 14; v_call: TRBV7-3; cdr3_aa: CASSWRGGRETQYF; cdr3_nt: TGTGCCAGCAGCTGGCGGGGGGGCCGTGAGACCCAGTACTTC
clone_size: .; j_call: TRBJ2-6; d_call: .; cdr3_length: 17; v_call: TRBV5-1; cdr3_aa: CASSTGFIVSGANVLTF; cdr3_nt: TGCGCCAGCAGCACGGGTTTCATTGTCTCTGGGGCCAACGTCCTGACTTTC
clone_size: .; j_call: TRBJ1-2; d_call: TRBD1; cdr3_length: 19; v_call: TRBV19; cdr3_aa: CASRVPPGTGGTFNYGYTF; cdr3_nt: TGTGCCAGTAGAGTCCCACCCGGGACAGGGGGGACTTTTAACTATGGCTACACCTTC
clone_size: .; j_call: TRBJ2-1; d_call: TRBD2; cdr3_length: 15; v_call: TRBV7-6; cdr3_aa: CASSLRDSGGNEQFF; cdr3_nt: TGTGCCAGCAGCTTAAGGGACAGCGGGGGGAATGAGCAGTTCTTC
clone_size: .; j_call: TRBJ2-2; d_call: TRBD1; cdr3_length: 15; v_call: TRBV5-1; cdr3_aa: CASSLVQGAAGELFF; cdr3_nt: TGCGCCAGCAGCTTGGTACAGGGGGCCGCCGGGGAGCTGTTTTTT
clone_size: .; j_call: TRBJ2-1; d_call: TRBD2; cdr3_length: 16; v_call: TRBV7-9; cdr3_aa: CASRLSRTSGYNEQFF; cdr3_nt: TGTGCCAGCAGACTGTCCAGGACTAGCGGATACAATGAGCAGTTCTTC